This TCR beta chain was obtained from a study of blood T cells in healthy people across ages. The germline V gene encodes CDR1 MGHDK and CDR2 SYGVNS. V lost 3 bases and J 1 base, leaving 12 bases between the germline ends. There are 15 residues in the CDR3. The count of this clonotype is one. The use of a sample-barcoded 5' primer and a J-beta primer mix characterized a second PCR of about 7 to 12 cycles. TCRdb re-called the 5' RACE reads with MiXCR, one entry per CDR3 protein. The sample contains about 1.1 million distinct CDR3 sequences, more than 30% of which appear only once. This chain joins TRBV25-1 and TRBJ1-1; TRBD1 is a possible D gene (5 bases). The clonotype comes from a man between 18 and 35 years old in good health. The specimen sequenced was blood. The chain's CDR3 is CASSERGAQNTEAFF. The CDR3 DNA sequence: TGTGCCAGCAGTGAGAGAGGGGCTCAGAACACTGAAGCTTTCTTT.